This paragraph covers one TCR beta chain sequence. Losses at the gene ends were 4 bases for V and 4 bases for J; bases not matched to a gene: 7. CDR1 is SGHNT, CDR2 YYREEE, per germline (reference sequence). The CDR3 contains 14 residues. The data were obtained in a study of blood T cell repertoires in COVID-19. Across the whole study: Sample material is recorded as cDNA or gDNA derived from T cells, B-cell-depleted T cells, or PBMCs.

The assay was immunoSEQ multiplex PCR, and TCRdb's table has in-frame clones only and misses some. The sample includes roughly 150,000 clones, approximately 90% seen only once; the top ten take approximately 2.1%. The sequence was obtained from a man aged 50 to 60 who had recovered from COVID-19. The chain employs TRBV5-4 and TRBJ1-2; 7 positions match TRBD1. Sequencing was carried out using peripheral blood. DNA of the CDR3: TGTGCCAGCAGCCCACCACAGGGGACCTATGGCTACACCTTC. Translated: CASSPPQGTYGYTF. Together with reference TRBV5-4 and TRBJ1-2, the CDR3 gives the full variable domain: ETGVTQSPTHLIKTRGQQVTLRCSSQSGHNTVSWYQQALGQGPQFIFQYYREEENGRGNFPPRFSGLQFPNYSSELNVNALELDDSALYLCASSPPQGTYGYTFGSGTRLTVV.